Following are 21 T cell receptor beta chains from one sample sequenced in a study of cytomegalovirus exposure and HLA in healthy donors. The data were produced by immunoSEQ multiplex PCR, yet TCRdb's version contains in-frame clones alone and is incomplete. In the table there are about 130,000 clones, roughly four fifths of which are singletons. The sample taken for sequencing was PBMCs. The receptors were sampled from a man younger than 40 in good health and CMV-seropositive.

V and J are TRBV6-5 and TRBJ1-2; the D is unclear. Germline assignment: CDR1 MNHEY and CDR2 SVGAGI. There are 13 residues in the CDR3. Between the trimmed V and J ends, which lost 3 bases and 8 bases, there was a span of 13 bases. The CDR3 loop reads CASSYQGRGGYTF. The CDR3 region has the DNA TGTGCCAGCAGTTATCAAGGCCGAGGGGGCTACACCTTC.

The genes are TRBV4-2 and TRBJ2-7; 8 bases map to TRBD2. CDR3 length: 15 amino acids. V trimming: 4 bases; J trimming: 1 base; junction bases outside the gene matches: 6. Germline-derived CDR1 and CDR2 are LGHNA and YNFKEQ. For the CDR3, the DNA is TGTGCCAGCAGCCTACGGGGGGGTGGGTCCTACGAGCAGTACTTC. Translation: CASSLRGGGSYEQYF.

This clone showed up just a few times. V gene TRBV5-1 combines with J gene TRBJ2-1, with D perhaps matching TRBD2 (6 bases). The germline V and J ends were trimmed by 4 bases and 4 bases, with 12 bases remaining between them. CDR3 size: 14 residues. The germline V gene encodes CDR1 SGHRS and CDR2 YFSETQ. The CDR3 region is CASSEVADYNEQFF. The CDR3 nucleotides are TGCGCCAGCAGCGAGGTAGCGGATTACAATGAGCAGTTCTTC.

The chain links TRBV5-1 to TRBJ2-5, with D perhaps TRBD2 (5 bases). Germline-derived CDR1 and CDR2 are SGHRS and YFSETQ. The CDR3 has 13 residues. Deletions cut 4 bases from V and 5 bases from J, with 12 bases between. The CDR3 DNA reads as TGCGCCAGCAGCCTAGTGAGAGGGGAGACCCAGTACTTC. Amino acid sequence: CASSLVRGETQYF.

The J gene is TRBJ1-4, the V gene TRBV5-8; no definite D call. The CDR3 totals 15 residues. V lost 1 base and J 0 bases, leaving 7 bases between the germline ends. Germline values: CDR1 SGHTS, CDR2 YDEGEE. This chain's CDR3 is CASSLQRATNEKLFF. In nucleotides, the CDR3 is TGTGCCAGCAGCTTGCAAAGAGCAACTAATGAAAAACTGTTTTTT.

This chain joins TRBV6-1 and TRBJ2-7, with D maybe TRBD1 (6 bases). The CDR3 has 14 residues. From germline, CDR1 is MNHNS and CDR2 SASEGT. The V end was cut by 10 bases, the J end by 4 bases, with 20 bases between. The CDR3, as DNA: TGTGCCACCAACGAACAGGGTACTCAGTACGAGCAGTACTTC. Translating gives CATNEQGTQYEQYF.

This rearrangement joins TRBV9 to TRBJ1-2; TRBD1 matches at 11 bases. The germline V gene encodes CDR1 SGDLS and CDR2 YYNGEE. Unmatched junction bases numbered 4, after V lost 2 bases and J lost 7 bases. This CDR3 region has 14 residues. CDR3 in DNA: TGTGCCAGCAGCGTTGGACAGGGGGCAAGTGGCTACACCTTC. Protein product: CASSVGQGASGYTF.

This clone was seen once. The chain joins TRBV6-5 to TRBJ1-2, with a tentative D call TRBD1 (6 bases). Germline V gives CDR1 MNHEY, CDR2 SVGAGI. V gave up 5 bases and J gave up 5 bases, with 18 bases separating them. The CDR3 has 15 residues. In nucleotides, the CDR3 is TGTGCCAGCAGTCCGTTAAGTAAGGGGGAATATGGCTACACCTTC. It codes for CASSPLSKGEYGYTF.

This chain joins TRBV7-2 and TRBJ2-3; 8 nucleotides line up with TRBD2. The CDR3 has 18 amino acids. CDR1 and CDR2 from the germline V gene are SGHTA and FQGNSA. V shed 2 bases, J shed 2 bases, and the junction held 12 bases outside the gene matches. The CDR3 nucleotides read TGTGCCAGCAGCTTAAGGCTGCGGCGAGCGGGGGTCACAGATACGCAGTATTTT. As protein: CASSLRLRRAGVTDTQYF.

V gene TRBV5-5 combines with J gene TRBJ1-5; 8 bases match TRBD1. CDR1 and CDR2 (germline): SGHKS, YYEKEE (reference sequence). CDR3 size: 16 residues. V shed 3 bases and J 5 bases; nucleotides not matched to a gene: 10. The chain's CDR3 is CASSWTPGQAYQPQHF. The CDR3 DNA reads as TGTGCCAGCAGCTGGACCCCGGGACAGGCCTATCAGCCCCAGCATTTT.

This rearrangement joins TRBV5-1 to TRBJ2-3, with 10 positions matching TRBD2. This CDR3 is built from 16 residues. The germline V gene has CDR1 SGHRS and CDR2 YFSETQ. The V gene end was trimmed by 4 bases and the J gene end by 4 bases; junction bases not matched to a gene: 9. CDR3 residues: CASSTDTSGASDTQYF. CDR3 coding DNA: TGCGCCAGCAGCACGGATACTAGCGGGGCGTCAGATACGCAGTATTTT.

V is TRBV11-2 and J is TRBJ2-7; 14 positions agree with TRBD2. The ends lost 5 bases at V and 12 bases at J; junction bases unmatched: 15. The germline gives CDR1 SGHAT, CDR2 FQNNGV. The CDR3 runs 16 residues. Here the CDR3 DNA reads TGTGCCAGCAGCCCCCGGGGGGAGACTAGCGGGAGGGGGGTGTACTTC. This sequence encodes CASSPRGETSGRGVYF.

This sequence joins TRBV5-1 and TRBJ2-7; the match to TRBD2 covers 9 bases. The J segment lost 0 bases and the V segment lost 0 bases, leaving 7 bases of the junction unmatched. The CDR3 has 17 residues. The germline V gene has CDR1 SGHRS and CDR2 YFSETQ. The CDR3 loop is CASSLGPSGDSSYEQYF. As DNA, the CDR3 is TGCGCCAGCAGCTTGGGCCCTAGCGGGGACAGCTCCTACGAGCAGTACTTC.

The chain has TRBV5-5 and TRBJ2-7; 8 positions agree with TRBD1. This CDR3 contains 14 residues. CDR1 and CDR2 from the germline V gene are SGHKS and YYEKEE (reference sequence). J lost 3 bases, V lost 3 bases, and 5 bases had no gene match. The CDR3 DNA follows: TGTGCCAGCAGCTCGACAGGGGCGGGCTACGAGCAGTACTTC. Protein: CASSSTGAGYEQYF. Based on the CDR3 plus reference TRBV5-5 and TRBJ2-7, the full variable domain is DAGVTQSPTHLIKTRGQQVTLRCSPISGHKSVSWYQQVLGQGPQFIFQYYEKEERGRGNFPDRFSARQFPNYSSELNVNALLLGDSALYLCASSSTGAGYEQYFGPGTRLTVT.

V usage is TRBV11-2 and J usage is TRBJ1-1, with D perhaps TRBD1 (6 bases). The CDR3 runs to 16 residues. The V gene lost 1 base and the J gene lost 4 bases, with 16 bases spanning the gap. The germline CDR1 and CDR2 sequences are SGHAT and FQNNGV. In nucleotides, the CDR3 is TGTGCCAGCAGCTTAGGGGAGGGGGGCCGGAGCACTGAAGCTTTCTTT. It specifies CASSLGEGGRSTEAFF.

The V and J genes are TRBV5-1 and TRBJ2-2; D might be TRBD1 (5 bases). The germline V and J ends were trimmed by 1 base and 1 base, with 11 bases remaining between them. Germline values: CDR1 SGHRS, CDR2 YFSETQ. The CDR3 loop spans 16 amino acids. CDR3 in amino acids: CASSLLAQGNTGELFF. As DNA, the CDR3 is TGCGCCAGCAGCTTGTTGGCGCAGGGGAACACCGGGGAGCTGTTTTTT.

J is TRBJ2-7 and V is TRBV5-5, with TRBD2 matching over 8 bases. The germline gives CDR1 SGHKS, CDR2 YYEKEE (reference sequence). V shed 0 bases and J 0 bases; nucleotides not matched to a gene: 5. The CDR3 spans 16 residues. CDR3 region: CASSLAGGPPSYEQYF. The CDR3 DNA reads TGTGCCAGCAGCTTGGCGGGAGGGCCCCCCTCCTACGAGCAGTACTTC.

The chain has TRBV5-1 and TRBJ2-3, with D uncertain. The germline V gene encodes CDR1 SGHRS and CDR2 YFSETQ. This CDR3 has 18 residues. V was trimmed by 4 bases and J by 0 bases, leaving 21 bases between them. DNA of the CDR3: TGCGCCAGCAGCCCCCCGTCCTCCCTAACCGCTAGCACAGATACGCAGTATTTT. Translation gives CASSPPSSLTASTDTQYF.

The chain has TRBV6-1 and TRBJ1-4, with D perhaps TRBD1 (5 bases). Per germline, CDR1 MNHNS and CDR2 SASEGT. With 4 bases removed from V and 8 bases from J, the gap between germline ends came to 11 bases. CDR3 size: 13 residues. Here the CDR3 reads CASSAGFGEKLFF. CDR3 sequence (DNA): TGTGCCAGCAGTGCAGGGTTTGGGGAAAAACTGTTTTTT.

The CDR3 here is CASSQDRGHGYTF. CDR3 nucleotide sequence: TGCGCCAGCAGCCAAGATCGAGGCCATGGCTACACCTTC. V gene TRBV4-3 combines with J gene TRBJ1-2; no reliable D call. The V end lost 0 bases, the J end lost 6 bases, and 8 bases lay between the germline ends. This CDR3 comprises 13 residues. Germline lookup yields CDR1 LGHNA and CDR2 YSLEER.

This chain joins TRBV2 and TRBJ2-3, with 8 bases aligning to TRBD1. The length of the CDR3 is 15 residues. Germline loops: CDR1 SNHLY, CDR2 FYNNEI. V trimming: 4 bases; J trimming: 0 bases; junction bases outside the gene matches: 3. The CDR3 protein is CASSGTGTSTDTQYF. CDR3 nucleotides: TGTGCCAGCAGTGGGACAGGGACTAGCACAGATACGCAGTATTTT.